Given below is one T cell receptor beta chain in context. This receptor's antigen is unknown. No quality values exist for individual bases; no much larger clone is one base distant. The immunoSEQ Assay, a bias-controlled multiplex PCR, was used to amplify TCRbeta CDR3 regions from genomic DNA. Turning to the authors' computational methods: The number of nucleated cells in each sample was estimated by amplification of reference gene primers within the assay. Sequence reads were collapsed and filtered to measure the absolute abundance of every unique TCRbeta CDR3 rearrangement. Productive Simpson clonality was computed per sample as the square root of Simpson's diversity index over productive rearrangements. The table comes from immuneACCESS by way of TCRdb, which keeps in-frame sequences with V and J called. Part of the clones is missing from these tables; in studies checked, under half for an unresolved V gene and the rest for unknown reasons. V and J calls and clone size are copied from that table; D and trimming were computed from the DNA. Across this sample there are about 270,000 clones, with approximately 87% seen only once. About 2.5% of the sample goes to the ten largest clones.

CDR1 is given as SGDLS and CDR2 as YYNGEE, both from the germline V gene. At the junction V is shortened by 1 base and J by 3 bases, with 11 bases in between. Measured from the cysteine to the phenylalanine, the CDR3 is 14 residues long. The sequence is cut down to CDR3 DNA, 42 bases in frame from base 1. This record comes from a study of blood T cell repertoires in COVID-19 (TCRdb year 2020). For context, the study as a whole: Samples from collaborators originated in the United States, Italy and Spain and spanned both the acute and convalescent phases of COVID-19. The prospective study material was composed of cDNA or gDNA derived from T cells, B-cell-depleted T cells, or PBMCs. Subjects who had been exposed to COVID-19, were actively infected with it, or had recovered from it provided the deeply sampled blood TCRbeta repertoires that made up the dataset. The repertoires were released in a freely available public database meant as a resource for research on the immune response to SARS-CoV-2. Samples came from the ongoing ImmuneRACE study (first 160 participants) plus 1,254 subjects from 6 global collaborators. Nearly every sample came with metadata listing a de-identified subject ID, COVID-19 status, age in years and sex. HLA class I and class II types, where available, came from metadata supplied by the sample provider rather than from assay-based typing. Points the paper makes about the study in general: Clinical and demographic metadata were provided uncurated, with the amount varying by source and participant.

The collaborating institutions used their own protocols to collect whole blood in K2EDTA tubes. For TCRbeta analysis, collaborators shipped samples in one of three forms: frozen whole blood, isolated PBMCs, or DNA extracted from either of those sample types. What was sequenced was peripheral blood. Recombination linked TRBV9 to TRBJ2-7; matching of 5 bases hints at TRBD2 as the D gene. The sequence was obtained from a woman between 50 and 59 years old with acute or convalescent COVID-19. The CDR3 protein is CASSVSASGYEQYF. The DNA is as follows: TGTGCCAGCAGCGTATCAGCCAGCGGCTACGAGCAGTACTTC.